Following are 2 T cell receptor beta chains from one sample sequenced in a study of shared clonotypes between healthy human individuals. The repertoire was sequenced with immunoSEQ multiplex PCR; TCRdb's copy has only in-frame clones and lacks some. The data show 2,500,000 or so clones, with under 95% seen just once and approximately 0.35% held by the top ten. Sequenced material: naive CD4+ T cells from PBMCs. The subset is: CD45RA+ positively selected. The receptors here all came from a young man in good health. Some clones in this sample may be carry-over from other donors' samples.

This clone showed up just a few times. The CDR3 is CASSWTVLGPQHF. The DNA of the CDR3 is TGTGCCAGCAGTTGGACAGTCCTTGGGCCCCAGCATTTT. The gene calls are TRBV27 and TRBJ1-5; D may be TRBD1 (6 bases). Trimming took off 4 bases at V and 9 bases at J, with 13 bases between the two ends. CDR1 is MNHEY and CDR2 is SMNVEV in the germline V gene (reference sequence). The CDR3 sequence is 13 residues long.

V usage is TRBV2 and J usage is TRBJ1-1, with D hard to call. The V and J ends lost 8 bases and 2 bases respectively, with 12 bases between them. Germline V gene sequence: CDR1 SNHLY, CDR2 FYNNEI. The CDR3 covers 13 residues. The CDR3 DNA follows: TGTGCCAGCGGAGCCCGGGAAAACACTGAAGCTTTCTTT. Translating it yields CASGARENTEAFF.